This TCR beta chain was documented in a study of blood T cell repertoires in COVID-19. Study-wide background: The United States, Italy and Spain were the sources of the acute and convalescent COVID-19 samples. Nucleic acid was either cDNA or gDNA, and it came from T cells, B-cell-depleted T cells, or PBMCs.

The CDR3 has 13 residues. Germline CDR1 reads SQVTM; CDR2 reads ANQGSEA. Trimming took off 5 bases at V and 10 bases at J, with 20 bases between the two ends. Original data processing: Amplifying reference gene primers gave estimates of nucleated cell counts. Clones were sequenced by immunoSEQ multiplex PCR, and TCRdb holds only the in-frame ones, with some missing. That table gives V, J and clone size, and the DNA gave D and trimming. The table records 57,000 or so clones, 60% to 85% of them present only once. The chain links TRBV29-1 to TRBJ1-1; D might be TRBD1 (6 bases). The sequence came from a man aged 45 to 65 with active or convalescent COVID-19. What was sequenced was peripheral blood. The CDR3 DNA follows: TGCAGCGTTTTCCGGGACACGGATTGGAGAGCTTTCTTT. Translation: CSVFRDTDWRAFF.